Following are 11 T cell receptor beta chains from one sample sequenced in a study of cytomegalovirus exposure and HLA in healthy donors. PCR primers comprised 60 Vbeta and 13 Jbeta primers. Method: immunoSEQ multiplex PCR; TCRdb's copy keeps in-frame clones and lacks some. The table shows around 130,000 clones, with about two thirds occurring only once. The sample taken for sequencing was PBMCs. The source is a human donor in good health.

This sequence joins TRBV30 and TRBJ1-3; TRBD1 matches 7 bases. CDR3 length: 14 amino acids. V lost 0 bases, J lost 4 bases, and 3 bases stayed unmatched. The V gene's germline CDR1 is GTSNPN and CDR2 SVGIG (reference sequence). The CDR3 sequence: CAWSVTGEGNTIYF. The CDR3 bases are TGTGCCTGGAGTGTAACAGGGGAGGGAAACACCATATATTTT.

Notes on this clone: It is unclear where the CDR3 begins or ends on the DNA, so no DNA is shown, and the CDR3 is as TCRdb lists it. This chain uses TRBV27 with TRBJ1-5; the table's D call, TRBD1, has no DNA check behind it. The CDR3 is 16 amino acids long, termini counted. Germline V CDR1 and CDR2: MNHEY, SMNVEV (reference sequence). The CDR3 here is CASSSSTGQGIQPQHF.

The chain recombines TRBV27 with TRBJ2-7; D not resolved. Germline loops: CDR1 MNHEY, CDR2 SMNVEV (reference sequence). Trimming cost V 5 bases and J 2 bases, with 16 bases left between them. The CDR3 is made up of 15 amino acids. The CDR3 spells CASSQNTEDPYEQYF. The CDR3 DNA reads TGTGCCAGCAGTCAAAACACAGAAGACCCCTACGAGCAGTACTTC.

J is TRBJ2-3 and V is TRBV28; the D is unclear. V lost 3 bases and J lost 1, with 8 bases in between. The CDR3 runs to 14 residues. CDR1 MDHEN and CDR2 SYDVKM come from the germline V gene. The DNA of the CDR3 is TGTGCCAGCAGTTTCGTGGCGGGCACAGATACGCAGTATTTT. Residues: CASSFVAGTDTQYF. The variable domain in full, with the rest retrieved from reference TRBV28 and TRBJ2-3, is DVKVTQSSRYLVKRTGEKVFLECVQDMDHENMFWYRQDPGLGLRLIYFSYDVKMKEKGDIPEGYSVSREKKERFSLILESASTNQTSMYLCASSFVAGTDTQYFGPGTRLTVL.

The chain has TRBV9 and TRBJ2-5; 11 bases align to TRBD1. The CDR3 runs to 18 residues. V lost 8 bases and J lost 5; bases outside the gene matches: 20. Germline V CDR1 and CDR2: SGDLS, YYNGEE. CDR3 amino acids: CARAQGPSWTGGRETQYF. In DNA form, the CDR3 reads TGTGCCAGGGCCCAGGGCCCTTCCTGGACAGGGGGCCGTGAGACCCAGTACTTC.

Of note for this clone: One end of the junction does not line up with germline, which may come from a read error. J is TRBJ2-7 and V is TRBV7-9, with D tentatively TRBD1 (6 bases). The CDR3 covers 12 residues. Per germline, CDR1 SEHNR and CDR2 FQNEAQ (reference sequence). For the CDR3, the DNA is TGTTCCAGCAGCGAGGACAGCTACGAGCAGTACTTC. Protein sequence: CSSSEDSYEQYF.

CDR3 nucleotides: TGTGCCAGCAAGAGAGGTCTGAACACTGAAGCTTTCTTT. Amino acid sequence: CASKRGLNTEAFF. The chain uses TRBV27 and TRBJ1-1; D is undetermined. Trimming shortened V by 7 bases and J by 0 bases, and 9 bases separated the two germline ends. The germline CDR1 and CDR2 sequences are MNHEY and SMNVEV (reference sequence). The CDR3 has 13 residues.

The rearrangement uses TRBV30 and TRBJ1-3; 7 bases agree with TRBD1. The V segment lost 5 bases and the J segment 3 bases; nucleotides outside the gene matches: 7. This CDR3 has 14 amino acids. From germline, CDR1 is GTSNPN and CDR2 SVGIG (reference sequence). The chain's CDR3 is CAWSDRAVGNTIYF. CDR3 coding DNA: TGTGCCTGGTCAGACAGGGCAGTTGGAAACACCATATATTTT.

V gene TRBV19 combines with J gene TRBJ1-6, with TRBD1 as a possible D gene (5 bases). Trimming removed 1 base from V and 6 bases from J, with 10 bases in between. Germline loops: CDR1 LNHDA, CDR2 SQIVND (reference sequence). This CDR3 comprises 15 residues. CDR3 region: CASSIGGDGNSPLHF. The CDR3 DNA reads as TGTGCCAGTAGTATAGGGGGCGATGGTAATTCACCCCTCCACTTT.

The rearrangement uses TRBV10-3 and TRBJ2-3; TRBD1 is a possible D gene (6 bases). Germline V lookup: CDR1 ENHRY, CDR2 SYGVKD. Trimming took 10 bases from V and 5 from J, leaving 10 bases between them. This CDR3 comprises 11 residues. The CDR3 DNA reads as TGTGCCACCTTAGGGGGAGATACGCAGTATTTT. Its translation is CATLGGDTQYF.

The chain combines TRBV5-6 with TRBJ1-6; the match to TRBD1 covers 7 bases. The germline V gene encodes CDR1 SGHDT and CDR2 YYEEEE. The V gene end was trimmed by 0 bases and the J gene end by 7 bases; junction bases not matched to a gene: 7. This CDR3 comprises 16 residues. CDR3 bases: TGTGCCAGCAGCTTGGTTAATTCCAGGGGGAATTCACCCCTCCACTTT. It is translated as CASSLVNSRGNSPLHF. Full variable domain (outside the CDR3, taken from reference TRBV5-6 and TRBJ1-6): DAGVTQSPTHLIKTRGQQVTLRCSPKSGHDTVSWYQQALGQGPQFIFQYYEEEERQRGNFPDRFSGHQFPNYSSELNVNALLLGDSALYLCASSLVNSRGNSPLHFGNGTRLTVT.